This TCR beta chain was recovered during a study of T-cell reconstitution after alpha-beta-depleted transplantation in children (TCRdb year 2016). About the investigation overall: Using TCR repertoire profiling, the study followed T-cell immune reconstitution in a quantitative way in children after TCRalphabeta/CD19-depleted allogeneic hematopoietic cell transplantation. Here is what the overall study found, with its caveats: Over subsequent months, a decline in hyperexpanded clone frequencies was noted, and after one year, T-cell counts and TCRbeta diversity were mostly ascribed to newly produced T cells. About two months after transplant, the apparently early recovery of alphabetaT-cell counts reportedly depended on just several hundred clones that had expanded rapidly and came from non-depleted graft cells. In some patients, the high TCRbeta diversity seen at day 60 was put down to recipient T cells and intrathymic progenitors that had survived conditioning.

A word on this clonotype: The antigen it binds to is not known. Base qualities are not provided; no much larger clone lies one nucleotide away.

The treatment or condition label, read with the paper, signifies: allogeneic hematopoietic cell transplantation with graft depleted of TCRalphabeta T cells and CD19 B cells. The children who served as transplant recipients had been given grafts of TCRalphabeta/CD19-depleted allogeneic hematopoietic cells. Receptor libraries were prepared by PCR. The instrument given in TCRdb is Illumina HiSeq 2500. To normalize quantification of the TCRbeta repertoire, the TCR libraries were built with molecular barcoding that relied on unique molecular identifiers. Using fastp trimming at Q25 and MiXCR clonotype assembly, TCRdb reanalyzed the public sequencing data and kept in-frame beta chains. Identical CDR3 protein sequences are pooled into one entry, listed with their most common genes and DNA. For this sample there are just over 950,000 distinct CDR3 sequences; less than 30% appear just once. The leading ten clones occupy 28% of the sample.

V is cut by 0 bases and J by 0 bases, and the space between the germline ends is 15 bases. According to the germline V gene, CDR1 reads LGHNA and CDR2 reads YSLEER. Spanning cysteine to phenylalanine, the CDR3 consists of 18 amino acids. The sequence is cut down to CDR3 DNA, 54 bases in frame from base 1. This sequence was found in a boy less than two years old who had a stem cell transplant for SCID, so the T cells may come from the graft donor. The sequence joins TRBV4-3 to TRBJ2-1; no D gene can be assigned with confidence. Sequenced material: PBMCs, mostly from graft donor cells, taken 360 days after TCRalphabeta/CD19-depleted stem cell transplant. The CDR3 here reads CASSQDIPSRYSYNEQFF. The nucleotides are TGCGCCAGCAGCCAAGATATCCCGAGTAGATACTCCTACAATGAGCAGTTCTTC.